This T cell receptor beta chain was retrieved from a study of OX40 agonist ivuxolimab in advanced cancers. About this clone itself: Compared with germline, one end of the junction differs, possibly owing to a read error.

The germline V gene has CDR1 SGHRS and CDR2 YFSETQ. CDR3 length: 14 residues. TCRdb's copy holds only in-frame clones and misses some; the assay was immunoSEQ multiplex PCR. There are more than 45,000 clones in the sample; roughly 84% occur only once, and 4.6% lies in the top ten. The J gene is TRBJ1-5, the V gene TRBV5-1; TRBD1 might be the D (5 bases). The receptor was derived from an adult with an advanced solid tumor such as melanoma, head and neck, liver or kidney cancer. The sequences come from CD4+ or CD8+ T cells sorted from blood, collected in a trial of the OX40 agonist ivuxolimab. CDR3 in DNA: TGTGCCAGCAGCTTAAATTCAGGGTTCCAGCCCCAGCATTTT. Translating gives CASSLNSGFQPQHF.